Listed below are T cell receptor beta chains from one sample, sequenced in a study of CD4 T cells in relation to SARS-CoV-2 and coronaviruses. Their antigens are not known. The data were produced by immunoSEQ multiplex PCR, yet TCRdb's version contains in-frame clones alone and is incomplete. The table has 25,000 to 30,000 clones, roughly 76% seen once. The sequenced sample was CD4+ T cells from PBMCs, cultured in vitro. Receptors were obtained from a human donor in good health. Both conserved end residues are part of each CDR3. A D gene is named only where the DNA matches it firmly. Expanded clones are given a class, and other clones once, few, many or no size at all.

v_gene	j_gene	abundance	d_gene	CDR3nt	CDR3aa
TRBV7-8	TRBJ2-1	-	TRBD2	TGTGCCAGCAGCACAATCGGACTAGCGGGAGGGTACAATGAGCAGTTCTTC	CASSTIGLAGGYNEQFF
TRBV27	TRBJ2-5	-	TRBD2	TGTGCCAGCTCCCCGTACGGGGGGTTACGCCAAGAGACCCAGTACTTC	CASSPYGGLRQETQYF
TRBV19	TRBJ2-2	once	TRBD1	TGTGCCAGTACCCAGGGGACAGTCACCGGGGAGCTGTTTTTT	CASTQGTVTGELFF
TRBV28	TRBJ2-2	few	-	TGTGCCAGCAGAGACTCTACCACCGGGGAGCTGTTTTTT	CASRDSTTGELFF
TRBV6-6	TRBJ1-2	-	-	TGTGCCAGCAGTGAGACAGCTACAGATGGCTACACCTTC	CASSETATDGYTF
TRBV20-1	TRBJ2-7	-	TRBD1	TGCAGTGCTAGTTTAAGAACAGGGGGCTACGAGCAGTACTTC	CSASLRTGGYEQYF
TRBV5-8	TRBJ1-1	-	TRBD1	TGTGCCAGCAGCTTCCGGACAGGGTACACTGAAGCTTTCTTT	CASSFRTGYTEAFF
TRBV4-2	TRBJ1-5	-	TRBD1	TGTGCCAGCAGCCAATACAGGGGCAGCCTCAATCAGCCCCAGCATTTT	CASSQYRGSLNQPQHF
TRBV29-1	TRBJ2-7	-	-	TGCAGCGTTGTATACAGCTCCTACGAGCAGTACTTC	CSVVYSSYEQYF
TRBV6-5	TRBJ1-6	-	TRBD1	TGTGCCAGCAGTTCGGGACAGGGGGTTAATTCACCCCTCCACTTT	CASSSGQGVNSPLHF
TRBV18	TRBJ2-3	-	-	TGTGCCAGCTCACCACCTGAGAATACGCAGTATTTT	CASSPPENTQYF
TRBV29-1	TRBJ2-7	-	-	TGCAGCGTTGAGCTTAACTCCTACGAGCAGTACTTC	CSVELNSYEQYF
TRBV10-3	TRBJ1-4	-	-	TGTGCCACCGGTGGTGGAGAAAAACTGTTTTTT	CATGGGEKLFF
TRBV5-4	TRBJ2-1	-	-	TGTGCCAGCAGCTTGGGGTCAGGGGACGGCAATGAGCAGTTCTTC	CASSLGSGDGNEQFF
TRBV4-2	TRBJ1-2	-	TRBD1	TGTGCCAGCAGCCTACAGGGGGGGGCTAACTATGGCTACACCTTC	CASSLQGGANYGYTF
TRBV5-5	TRBJ2-2	once	TRBD1	TGTGCCAGCAGCCTAACCGGGACAGGGGCCGGGGAGCTGTTTTTT	CASSLTGTGAGELFF
TRBV6-2/TRBV6-3	TRBJ1-5	-	-	TGTGCCAGCAGTTACTCTTTCGGGGAGTTAAATCAGCCCCAGCATTTT	CASSYSFGELNQPQHF
TRBV20-1	TRBJ2-7	-	-	TGCAGTGCTAGTAAGAGCTACGAGCAGTACTTC	CSASKSYEQYF
TRBV10-1	TRBJ2-1	-	-	TGCGCCAGCAGTGAGCCCCCGACCTCACCCCCAGACAGGGAGGTTTGGGATGAGCAGTTCTTC	CASSEPPTSPPDREVWDEQFF
TRBV5-1	TRBJ2-3	-	-	TGCGCCAGCAGCTACTCGGGGGTTAGCACAGATACGCAGTATTTT	CASSYSGVSTDTQYF
TRBV4-3	TRBJ1-2	once	-	TGCGCCAGCAGCCAAGATCTTGTGGGCAGGGAGAATGGCTACACCTTC	CASSQDLVGRENGYTF
TRBV10-3	TRBJ2-5	once	TRBD1	TGTGCCACCACAGGGGGCGCCGAGGAGACCCAGTACTTC	CATTGGAEETQYF
TRBV20-1	TRBJ2-1	-	-	TGCAGTGCTAGTCTTCTCCATTACAATGAGCAGTTCTTC	CSASLLHYNEQFF
TRBV9	TRBJ1-1	-	-	TGTGCCAGCAGCGTAGTGTCAGGGTTTGTTGAAGCTTTCTTT	CASSVVSGFVEAFF
TRBV6-5	TRBJ2-4	-	-	TGTGCCAGCAGTTACTCGCCTGTTTTAGCCAAAAACATTCAGTACTTC	CASSYSPVLAKNIQYF
TRBV7-7	TRBJ2-1	-	-	TGTGCTAGCAGCTTAGGGGTTAGTAATGAGCAGTTCTTC	CASSLGVSNEQFF
TRBV20-1	TRBJ2-7	-	TRBD1	TGCAGTGCTAGTAATAGGCCGGGACAGGGGAGGTGGAAGCAGTACTTC	CSASNRPGQGRWKQYF
TRBV19	TRBJ1-2	-	-	TGTGCCAGTAGTATGAGGGGAGACTATGGCTACACCTTC	CASSMRGDYGYTF
TRBV5-5	TRBJ2-7	once	-	TGTGCCAGCAGCTTAGTTGTCTACGAGCAGTACTTC	CASSLVVYEQYF
TRBV5-1	TRBJ1-6	-	-	TGCGTCAGCAGCTTGGGTCCCGTGGAGGGAAATAATTCACCCCTCCACTTT	CVSSLGPVEGNNSPLHF
TRBV30	TRBJ1-6	once	-	TGTGCCTGGGCCGGGCAGGGTAATTCACCCCTCCACTTT	CAWAGQGNSPLHF
TRBV10-3	TRBJ1-2	-	-	TGTGCCACAACGGGAGGGGTAAATAACTATGGCTACACCTTC	CATTGGVNNYGYTF
TRBV3-1/TRBV3-2	TRBJ1-5	-	-	TGTGCCAGCAGTCAAACAGTCCAGCCCAATCAGCCCCAGCATTTT	CASSQTVQPNQPQHF
TRBV3-1/TRBV3-2	TRBJ1-5	-	-	TGTGCCAGCATCCTCGATCAGCCCCAGCATTTT	CASILDQPQHF
TRBV18	TRBJ1-1	-	-	TGTGCCAGCCAACCAGGGGTCGCCGGACAAAGGAACACTGAAGCTTTCTTT	CASQPGVAGQRNTEAFF
TRBV5-6	TRBJ2-1	-	-	TGTGCCAGCAGCTTGTATGCGGCAAGTGAGCAGTTCTTC	CASSLYAASEQFF
TRBV18	TRBJ1-1	-	TRBD1	TGTGCCAGCTCACCGAACAGGGGGATTAGCACTGAAGCTTTCTTT	CASSPNRGISTEAFF
TRBV7-2	TRBJ1-3	few	-	TGTGCCAGCAGCTTAGGAGGGGCAGGAGGAAATCTAGGAAACACCATATATTTT	CASSLGGAGGNLGNTIYF
TRBV7-2	TRBJ1-5	-	TRBD1	TGTGCCAGCAGCTTAGGGGGCGGGACAGGGGCTCAGCCCCAGCATTTT	CASSLGGGTGAQPQHF
TRBV10-1	TRBJ2-4	-	-	TGCGCCAGCAGTGAGTCGCCTAAAAACATTCAGTACTTC	CASSESPKNIQYF
TRBV9	TRBJ2-1	once	-	TGTGCCAGCAGCGTAACGGGACTGGTTAATGAGCAGTTCTTC	CASSVTGLVNEQFF
TRBV7-2	TRBJ1-3	-	-	TGTGCCAGCAGCTTAGACCCAGCGGTGTCTGGAAACACCATATATTTT	CASSLDPAVSGNTIYF
TRBV12-3/TRBV12-4	TRBJ1-2	-	-	TGTGCCAGCAGTTTCAGTAACTATGGCTACACCTTC	CASSFSNYGYTF
TRBV9	TRBJ2-3	-	-	TGTGCCAGCACCGGAGGGGCCACAGATACGCAGTATTTT	CASTGGATDTQYF
TRBV7-8	TRBJ2-3	-	-	TGTGCCAGCAGCTTAGGTCTACTTATTTCAGATACGCAGTATTTT	CASSLGLLISDTQYF
TRBV7-9	TRBJ2-7	few	-	TGTGCCAGCAGCTTTAGCTATTCGGCGCCAGGGCCCTACGAGCAGTACTTC	CASSFSYSAPGPYEQYF
TRBV19	TRBJ1-5	-	TRBD1	TGTGCCAGTAGTGCGCAACAGGGGGCCCGCAATCAGCCCCAGCATTTT	CASSAQQGARNQPQHF
TRBV11-2	TRBJ2-7	-	-	TGTGCCAGCAGCTTAGGATTTTCTGGCGAGCAGTACTTC	CASSLGFSGEQYF
TRBV12-3/TRBV12-4	TRBJ2-5	-	-	TGTGCCAGCAGCGGCACCGGGGCAGGGACCCAGTACTTC	CASSGTGAGTQYF
TRBV7-2	TRBJ1-5	-	-	TGTGCCAGCAGTCCAGACCCATATAGCAATCAGCCCCAGCATTTT	CASSPDPYSNQPQHF